These 8 T cell receptor beta chains originate from one sample sequenced in a study of PD-L1 blockade in urothelial cancer (dated by TCRdb to the late 2010s). Explained via the paper, the time point label denotes: pretreatment peripheral blood. Library preparation used the immunoSEQ multiplex PCR assay. Not all clones reach the TCRdb copy of this immuneACCESS table, which keeps in-frame sequences only. Checked studies attribute under half of the gap to unresolved V genes and leave the rest unexplained. A total of 45,000 to 60,000 clones appear in this sample, approximately 85% of them only once. About 15% of the sample goes to the ten largest clones. The specimen comprised PBMCs, sampled around atezolizumab (anti-PD-L1) treatment. These receptors were collected from a man aged 65 to 79 with urothelial cancer.

This chain uses TRBV29-1 with TRBJ2-2; 7 nucleotides match TRBD1. CDR3 size: 12 residues. CDR1 is SQVTM, CDR2 ANQGSEA, per germline. The junction had 3 bases not matched to a gene; V was cut back by 7 bases and J by 4 bases. The CDR3 DNA is TGCAGCGCAGGGGGAAGCACCGGGGAGCTGTTTTTT. This codes for CSAGGSTGELFF.

The genes are TRBV6-1 and TRBJ2-1; tentative D call: TRBD2 (7 bases). The germline gives CDR1 MNHNS, CDR2 SASEGT. The CDR3 runs to 15 residues. V lost 3 bases, J lost 8 bases, and 17 bases lay in between. The CDR3 sequence is CASSDRKPGGDEQFF. The CDR3 bases are TGTGCCAGCAGTGATAGGAAACCGGGGGGCGATGAGCAGTTCTTC.

The chain has TRBV28 and TRBJ1-2, with D perhaps matching TRBD1 (5 bases). The V gene lost 8 bases and the J gene lost 0 bases, with 10 bases spanning the gap. This CDR3 has 13 residues. Germline V gene sequence: CDR1 MDHEN, CDR2 SYDVKM. The CDR3 loop is CASRRDANYGYTF. Here the CDR3 DNA reads TGTGCCAGCCGGAGGGACGCTAACTATGGCTACACCTTC.

The chain has TRBV4-1 and TRBJ1-4, with D uncertain. With 0 bases removed from V and 10 bases from J, the gap between germline ends came to 21 bases. This CDR3 contains 17 residues. Per the germline V gene, CDR1 is MGHRA and CDR2 is YSYEKL. The CDR3 coding sequence is TGCGCCAGCAGCCAAGAAACCATACAGACCCCTAATCGAAAACTGTTTTTT. Its translation is CASSQETIQTPNRKLFF.

The chain combines TRBV2 with TRBJ1-1; perhaps TRBD1 as D (6 bases). The CDR3 has 14 residues. Trimming stripped 6 bases from V and 3 bases from J, with 14 bases between. Germline V lookup: CDR1 SNHLY, CDR2 FYNNEI. CDR3 bases: TGTGCCAGCAGCCTACAGGGCCCGGACACTGAAGCTTTCTTT. The encoded protein is CASSLQGPDTEAFF.

CDR3 sequence reads: CASSEYGSGRGNEQFF. CDR3 in DNA: TGTGCCAGCAGTGAATACGGCAGCGGGAGGGGGAATGAGCAGTTCTTC. The rearrangement uses TRBV25-1 and TRBJ2-1, with 10 bases aligning to TRBD2. Germline lookup yields CDR1 MGHDK and CDR2 SYGVNS. The CDR3 is 16 amino acids. Unmatched junction bases numbered 6, after V lost 0 bases and J lost 7 bases.

This clone was observed once. The J gene is TRBJ1-3, the V gene TRBV7-9; the match to TRBD1 covers 9 bases. Germline CDR1 SEHNR, CDR2 FQNEAQ (reference sequence). The ends lost 5 bases at V and 9 bases at J; junction bases unmatched: 8. The CDR3 has 14 residues. DNA of the CDR3: TGTGCCAGCAGCAGGGACAGGGAGCTAATCACCATATATTTT. It encodes CASSRDRELITIYF.

This clone was counted once. This chain uses TRBV30 with TRBJ2-7; 10 bases match TRBD2. J lost 2 bases, V lost 5 bases, and 6 bases had no gene match. The CDR3 is 14 residues long. Looked up from germline, CDR1 is GTSNPN and CDR2 is SVGIG (reference sequence). The CDR3 loop reads CAWSRTSGAYEQYF. For the CDR3, the DNA is TGTGCCTGGTCGAGGACTAGCGGAGCCTACGAGCAGTACTTC.